This T cell receptor beta chain was obtained from a study of cytomegalovirus exposure and HLA in healthy donors. A multiplex PCR was run with 60 Vbeta primers and 13 Jbeta primers. Profiled with immunoSEQ multiplex PCR; TCRdb holds only in-frame clones, not every one. The sample records 90,000 to 150,000 clones, 77% being singletons. Details on this clone: Its cognate antigen is unknown.

Study conclusions and caveats: As was reported, the HLA-A and HLA-B alleles of most subjects were accurately predicted from TCR beta sequences. As a later analysis revealed, most CMV-associated TCR beta chains appeared HLA-restricted. Earlier results showed most TCR beta V segments being productive about 87% or about 30% of the time.

Trimming shortened V by 3 bases and J by 7 bases, and 21 bases separated the two germline ends. Germline CDR1 MGHRA, CDR2 YSYEKL. The CDR3 runs to 16 residues. The gene calls are TRBV4-1 and TRBJ1-1, with D tentatively TRBD1 (6 bases). The sequencing sample was made of PBMCs. This TCR was sampled from a young man in good health and CMV-seropositive. CDR3 loop: CASSQGPGQATYEAFF. The CDR3 DNA reads TGCGCCAGCAGCCAGGGTCCGGGACAAGCAACCTATGAAGCTTTCTTT.